The rows below give T cell receptor beta chains drawn from one sample of a study of control samples from healthy donors and cancer patients. The method was immunoSEQ multiplex PCR; TCRdb's version includes in-frame clones alone and lacks a portion of them. This table has approximately 120,000 clones, over 80% appearing once. Sequenced sample: PBMCs. These receptors all come from an older man with head and neck cancer. The CDR3 runs from the conserved cysteine through the conserved F or W. The order of the fields is V gene, D gene, J gene, clone size, CDR3 DNA, CDR3 protein. A D gene is named only where the DNA matches it firmly. Some rows mark clone size as missing; the rest say once, few, many or name a class of expanded clone.

>TRBV3-1/TRBV3-2|TRBD1|TRBJ2-4|-
TGTGCCAGCAGCCAGAGTCGGACAGGGCGCGTTCAGTACTTC
CASSQSRTGRVQYF
>TRBV11-2|-|TRBJ2-7|-
TGTGCCAGCAGCCCCTACGCCGCAGGGGCCGGATACGAGCAGTACTTC
CASSPYAAGAGYEQYF
>TRBV2|-|TRBJ2-7|-
TGTGCCAGCAGTAACCGAGGGGGGGCAGGCTCCTACGAGCAGTACTTC
CASSNRGGAGSYEQYF
>TRBV6-5|-|TRBJ1-2|-
TGTGCCAGCAGTTACGATGTTAGCATCTATGGCTACACCTTC
CASSYDVSIYGYTF
>TRBV5-1|TRBD1|TRBJ1-3|-
TGCGCCAGCAGCGGGACAGGGGCCGGAAACACCATATATTTT
CASSGTGAGNTIYF
>TRBV6-2/TRBV6-3|TRBD2|TRBJ2-1|-
TGTGCCAGCAGTTACTGGAGCGGGGGTATTTTCTTC
CASSYWSGGIFF
>TRBV7-8|-|TRBJ1-5|-
TGTGCCAGCAGCTTTCAGGGCAATCAGCCCCAGCATTTT
CASSFQGNQPQHF
>TRBV5-6|-|TRBJ2-1|-
TGTGCCAGCAGCCCGTTAGCTGTTTCGGTTTACAATGAGCAGTTCTTC
CASSPLAVSVYNEQFF
>TRBV6-2/TRBV6-3|-|TRBJ1-5|-
TGTGCCAGCAGCGACGGGGCCAGACCCAATCAGCCCCAGCATTTT
CASSDGARPNQPQHF
>TRBV20-1|-|TRBJ1-1|-
TGCAGTGCCCTGATCCTCACTGAAGCTTTCTTT
CSALILTEAFF
>TRBV23-1|-|TRBJ2-3|-
TGCGCCAGCAGTCAAGACGCAGGACCCACCGGGGATACGCAGTATTTT
CASSQDAGPTGDTQYF
>TRBV5-8|-|TRBJ2-1|once
TGTGCCAGCAGCTTGGATCCGAGCTCCTACAATGAGCAGTTCTTC
CASSLDPSSYNEQFF
>TRBV28|TRBD1|TRBJ1-5|-
TGTGCCAGCAGTGGACAGGGGGCCGATCAGCCCCAGCATTTT
CASSGQGADQPQHF
>TRBV5-5|-|TRBJ2-1|-
TGTGCCAGCACTCAGTCCTTAGCTCACGATGAGCAGTTCTTC
CASTQSLAHDEQFF
>TRBV5-4|-|TRBJ1-1|once
TGTGCCAGCAGTCCCGGGACGAGGAACACTGAAGCTTTCTTT
CASSPGTRNTEAFF
>TRBV30|TRBD2|TRBJ2-7|-
TGTGCCTGGAGTGTACGGGGGTCTAGCGGACTCTACGAGCAGTACTTC
CAWSVRGSSGLYEQYF
>TRBV10-3|-|TRBJ1-2|-
TGTGCCATCAGTGTTAACACCATCTATGGCTACACCTTC
CAISVNTIYGYTF
>TRBV5-1|-|TRBJ2-7|-
TGCGCCAGCAGCCTTATGTTGGCTGGGGAGCAGTACTTC
CASSLMLAGEQYF
>TRBV12-5|TRBD2|TRBJ2-7|-
TGTGCTAGTGGGAAGTTAGCGGGAGGCGACGAGCAGTACTTC
CASGKLAGGDEQYF
>TRBV10-3|TRBD1|TRBJ2-7|-
TGTGCCATCGGGATTGACAGGGGCCACGAGCAGTACTTC
CAIGIDRGHEQYF
>TRBV7-8|TRBD2|TRBJ2-7|-
TGTGCCAGCAGCTTACTGAGGGAGGGCTACTACGAGCAGTACTTC
CASSLLREGYYEQYF
>TRBV18|-|TRBJ1-1|-
TGTGCCAGCTCACCACCTCGGAGCCGAGAAGCTTTCTTT
CASSPPRSREAFF
>TRBV6-1|-|TRBJ1-2|-
TGTGCCAGCAGTGAATACCCCAAAAACTATGGCTACACCTTC
CASSEYPKNYGYTF
>TRBV27|-|TRBJ1-1|-
TGTGCCAGCAGTTTAACCAGGGGAGGCAAAGCTTTCTTT
CASSLTRGGKAFF
>TRBV30|-|TRBJ1-1|-
TGTGCCCGCCAGGGGATGAACACTGAAGCTTTCTTT
CARQGMNTEAFF
>TRBV7-9|-|TRBJ2-7|-
TGCGCCAGCAGCTTAGTAGGGGAGGGGGTTTACGAGCAGTACTTC
CASSLVGEGVYEQYF
>TRBV3-1/TRBV3-2|-|TRBJ2-3|few
TGTGCCAGCAGCCAAGATCGTAGCACAGATACGCAGTATTTT
CASSQDRSTDTQYF
>TRBV2|-|TRBJ1-2|-
TGTGCCAGCAGCAGGGACATAAACTATGGCTACACCTTC
CASSRDINYGYTF
>TRBV19|TRBD2|TRBJ2-7|-
TGTGCCAGTAGCAAACTAGCGGGAGGGCCGGGCGAGCAGTACTTC
CASSKLAGGPGEQYF
>TRBV7-9|TRBD1|TRBJ2-7|few
TGTGCCAGCAGCTTAGTGACAGGGGATGGCGAGCAGTACTTC
CASSLVTGDGEQYF
>TRBV7-9|TRBD1|TRBJ2-3|-
TGTGCCAGCAGCTTAACAGGGGAGAGCACGCAGTATTTT
CASSLTGESTQYF
>TRBV3-1/TRBV3-2|-|TRBJ1-3|-
TGTGCCAGCAGCCAGGGACCCTCTGGAAACACCATATATTTT
CASSQGPSGNTIYF
>TRBV5-1|-|TRBJ2-3|-
TGCGCCAGCAGCGTACTTCTAGGGGATACGCAGTATTTT
CASSVLLGDTQYF
>TRBV2|-|TRBJ2-6|-
TGTGCCAGCCTGGGACTCCTGCCTGGGGCCAACGTCCTGACTTTC
CASLGLLPGANVLTF
>TRBV5-1|-|TRBJ1-6|-
TGCGCCAGCAGCTTGCTCGGGGTGGATTCACCCCTCCACTTT
CASSLLGVDSPLHF
>TRBV6-5|-|TRBJ1-4|-
TGTGCCAGTACAGGGAGGACTAATGAAAAACTGTTTTTT
CASTGRTNEKLFF
>TRBV19|TRBD1|TRBJ2-7|once
TGTGCCAGTAGTATATCTGGGACAGGGGGCCGGGAGCAGTACTTC
CASSISGTGGREQYF
>TRBV6-5|-|TRBJ1-4|-
TGTGCCAGCAGGGAGGGGGATCGTGGGGAAAAACTGTTTTTT
CASREGDRGEKLFF
>TRBV5-8|-|TRBJ1-5|-
TGTGCCAGCAGCCCGGGTGATCAGCCCCAGCATTTT
CASSPGDQPQHF
>TRBV18|TRBD1|TRBJ2-7|-
TGTGCCAGCTCAGACGACAGGGGGAGCTCCTACGAGCAGTACTTC
CASSDDRGSSYEQYF
>TRBV30|TRBD1|TRBJ1-2|-
TGTGCCTGGAACAGGGGGCTAGGCTATGGCTACACCTTC
CAWNRGLGYGYTF
>TRBV7-2|-|TRBJ1-1|-
TGTGCCAGCAGCTTAGACAGGAACACTGAAGCTTTCTTT
CASSLDRNTEAFF
>TRBV5-1|-|TRBJ1-2|-
TGCGCCAGCAGCTTGGGATATGAGAACTATGGCTACACCTTC
CASSLGYENYGYTF
>TRBV19|-|TRBJ1-2|-
TGTGCCAGTAGTAAACAGGGTAGGGACTATGGCTACACCTTC
CASSKQGRDYGYTF
>TRBV10-2|-|TRBJ1-2|-
TGCGCCAGCAGTGAAGGGCAGACCGTAGCTAACTATGGCTACACCTTC
CASSEGQTVANYGYTF
>TRBV27|-|TRBJ1-1|-
TGTGCCAGCAGCACCCCTAGGGGAGCTGACACTGAAGCTTTCTTT
CASSTPRGADTEAFF
>TRBV5-1|-|TRBJ2-5|-
TGCGCCAGCAGCTTGGTGGCAGCATCTCAAGAGACCCAGTACTTC
CASSLVAASQETQYF
>TRBV27|-|TRBJ2-5|-
TGTGCCAGCAGTTTAGGAATCCAAGAGACCCAGTACTTC
CASSLGIQETQYF
>TRBV11-2|TRBD2|TRBJ2-1|-
TGTGCCAGCAGCTTACGATCTTCTAGCGGGACCAATGAGCAGTTCTTC
CASSLRSSSGTNEQFF
>TRBV5-1|-|TRBJ1-3|-
TGCGCCAGCAGCCCGGGAGTCTCTGGAAACACCATATATTTT
CASSPGVSGNTIYF
>TRBV30|-|TRBJ1-1|-
TGTGCCTGGAGTGGCAGGGCTAGCAGCACTGAAGCTTTCTTT
CAWSGRASSTEAFF
>TRBV6-5|-|TRBJ1-6|-
TGTGCCAGCAGTTACTCGAGGTCAGAGTATAATTCACCCCTCCACTTT
CASSYSRSEYNSPLHF
>TRBV24-1|TRBD1|TRBJ2-2|-
TGTGCCACCAGTGATCCTCGACAGGGGGACGCCGGGGAGCTGTTTTTT
CATSDPRQGDAGELFF
>TRBV5-1|-|TRBJ2-2|once
TGCGCCAGCAGCTTGTGGCAGGGCGGCCCCTCAGGGGAGCTGTTTTTT
CASSLWQGGPSGELFF
>TRBV6-1|-|TRBJ2-1|-
TGTGCCAGCAGTGAACGGGCGGTTTTAGAGCAGTTCTTC
CASSERAVLEQFF